Shown below are 19 T cell receptor beta chains from a single sample sequenced in a study of shared clonotypes between healthy human individuals. Clones were sequenced by immunoSEQ multiplex PCR, and TCRdb holds only the in-frame ones, with some missing. The sample has approximately 1.4 million clones; approximately 98% are singletons. Sequenced material: naive CD4+ T cells sorted from blood. Subset: CD45RA+ positively selected. These receptors came from a man aged 25 to 45 in good health.

The chain links TRBV19 to TRBJ1-5, with D perhaps TRBD1 (6 bases). The ends were cut back, 5 bases at V and 3 bases at J, with 17 bases in the middle. The CDR3 loop spans 16 amino acids. CDR1 and CDR2 (germline): LNHDA, SQIVND (reference sequence). Here the CDR3 DNA reads TGTGCCAGTAGTGTACAGGGTGCGAGAATCAATCAGCCCCAGCATTTT. Translating it yields CASSVQGARINQPQHF.

The gene calls are TRBV28 and TRBJ1-5; the D is unclear. The CDR3 runs 14 residues. In germline, CDR1 is MDHEN, CDR2 SYDVKM. V lost 3 bases to trimming and J lost 6 bases, with 12 bases between them. Here the CDR3 reads CASSFPGSSQPQHF. Written as DNA, the CDR3 is TGTGCCAGCAGTTTTCCGGGCTCTAGTCAGCCCCAGCATTTT.

This chain connects TRBV5-1 to TRBJ2-3; 10 bases agree with TRBD2. Germline assignment: CDR1 SGHRS and CDR2 YFSETQ. This CDR3 has 16 amino acids. V was pared by 4 bases and J by 3 bases, with 8 bases of the junction left unmatched. CDR3 loop: CASSQGPGLATDTQYF. Here the CDR3 DNA reads TGCGCCAGCAGCCAAGGTCCGGGACTAGCGACAGATACGCAGTATTTT.

This clone came up once. The rearrangement links TRBV9 to TRBJ1-2, with D uncertain. Germline CDR1 is SGDLS and CDR2 is YYNGEE. The V gene lost 4 bases and the J gene lost 8 bases, with 30 bases spanning the gap. The CDR3 consists of 18 residues. The CDR3 region is CASSLVMGGGGHAAGYTF. The CDR3 DNA follows: TGTGCCAGCAGCCTAGTAATGGGTGGTGGCGGCCACGCCGCGGGCTACACCTTC.

The chain couples TRBV4-3 to TRBJ2-7; D not certain. Trimming left V 1 base short and J 3 bases short, with 7 bases between. Germline V gives CDR1 LGHNA, CDR2 YSLEER. The CDR3 has 13 residues. The CDR3 coding sequence is TGCGCCAGCAGCCAAGGAACAGTCTACGAGCAGTACTTC. Translating gives CASSQGTVYEQYF.

Regarding this clone: The sample carries other DNA sequences with the same CDR3. J is TRBJ2-2 and V is TRBV7-3; D call uncertain. CDR1 is SGHTA, CDR2 FQGTGA, per germline. Trimming took 3 bases from V and 4 from J, leaving 3 bases between them. This CDR3 is built from 12 residues. CDR3 residues: CASSFRTGELFF. Here the CDR3 DNA reads TGTGCCAGCAGCTTTCGCACCGGGGAGCTGTTTTTT.

V usage is TRBV15 and J usage is TRBJ1-2; possibly TRBD1 for D (6 bases). Germline CDR1 reads LNHNV; CDR2 reads YYDKDF (reference sequence). V gave up 11 bases and J gave up 4 bases, with 14 bases separating them. This CDR3 contains 12 residues. The CDR3 DNA is TGTGCCTCCCGGGGGCAGAGCTATGGCTACACCTTC. Residues: CASRGQSYGYTF. The entire variable domain, with the rest obtained from reference TRBV15 and TRBJ1-2, is as follows: DAMVIQNPRYQVTQFGKPVTLSCSQTLNHNVMYWYQQKSSQAPKLLFHYYDKDFNNEADTPDNFQSRRPNTSFCFLDIRSPGLGDTAMYLCASRGQSYGYTFGSGTRLTVV.

The chain couples TRBV10-2 to TRBJ2-7; D is uncertain. The CDR3 is made up of 13 amino acids. The V gene lost 7 bases and the J gene lost 3 bases, with 13 bases spanning the gap. Germline V CDR1 and CDR2: WSHSY, SAAADI. The CDR3 is CASIGPGGYEQYF. CDR3 DNA sequence: TGCGCCAGCATAGGACCAGGCGGCTACGAGCAGTACTTC.

The chain combines TRBV20-1 with TRBJ1-3; D is undetermined. The CDR3 is made up of 11 amino acids. Germline V CDR1 and CDR2: DFQATT, SNEGSKA (reference sequence). V was cut by 2 bases and J by 4 bases, with 3 bases left in between. Here the CDR3 DNA reads TGCAGTGCTAGAATCGGAAACACCATATATTTT. Its translation: CSARIGNTIYF.

The rearrangement links TRBV27 to TRBJ2-7, with 8 bases identical to TRBD2. The V gene's germline CDR1 is MNHEY and CDR2 SMNVEV (reference sequence). This CDR3 is built from 14 residues. J gave up 4 bases and V 5 bases, and 7 bases lay outside the gene matches. The CDR3 sequence: CASSVSGSRYEQYF. The CDR3 region has the DNA TGTGCCAGCAGTGTCAGCGGGAGTAGGTACGAGCAGTACTTC.

This chain connects TRBV5-1 to TRBJ2-2; unclear D gene. CDR1 is SGHRS and CDR2 is YFSETQ in the germline V gene. The CDR3 length is 16 residues. V lost 4 bases and J 6 bases, leaving 19 bases between the germline ends. DNA of the CDR3: TGCGCCAGCAGCCGAGCAGGTTCTCGGCCCCCCGGGGAGCTGTTTTTT. It is translated as CASSRAGSRPPGELFF.

V gene TRBV27 combines with J gene TRBJ1-5; the match to TRBD1 covers 7 bases. CDR1 and CDR2 (germline): MNHEY, SMNVEV (reference sequence). The CDR3 has 14 amino acids. After removal of 4 bases from V and 6 bases from J, the junction contained 6 bases not matched to a gene. CDR3 in DNA: TGTGCCAGCAGTTGGGTCAGGGGGTCTCAGCCCCAGCATTTT. Amino acids: CASSWVRGSQPQHF.

This sequence joins TRBV5-1 and TRBJ1-4; 9 bases agree with TRBD1. The CDR3 runs to 14 residues. CDR1 and CDR2 from the germline V gene are SGHRS and YFSETQ. Trimming took 5 bases from V and 6 from J; bases not matched to a gene: 5. The CDR3 DNA reads TGCGCCAGCAGAGGACAGGGGATACATGAAAAACTGTTTTTT. The encoded protein is CASRGQGIHEKLFF.

V gene TRBV4-3 combines with J gene TRBJ2-3; D is possibly TRBD2 (7 bases). CDR3 length equals 16 residues. Germline loops: CDR1 LGHNA, CDR2 YSLEER. V gave up 1 base and J gave up 4 bases, with 15 bases separating them. CDR3 protein: CASSQGPGGLADTQYF. The CDR3 DNA reads as TGCGCCAGCAGCCAAGGTCCCGGGGGGCTGGCAGATACGCAGTATTTT.

The chain links TRBV7-3 to TRBJ2-7, with 7 positions matching TRBD1. V shed 5 bases, J shed 0 bases, and the junction held 4 bases outside the gene matches. The germline gives CDR1 SGHTA, CDR2 FQGTGA. CDR3 size: 14 residues. This chain's CDR3 is CASSPQGRSYEQYF. The CDR3 DNA reads as TGTGCCAGCAGCCCACAGGGGCGCTCCTACGAGCAGTACTTC.

V gene TRBV28 combines with J gene TRBJ2-4; D possibly corresponds to TRBD1 (6 bases). The germline V gene has CDR1 MDHEN and CDR2 SYDVKM. The V gene lost 5 bases and the J gene lost 2 bases, with 13 bases spanning the gap. CDR3 size: 15 residues. DNA for the CDR3: TGTGCCAGCAGTGGACAGTCCCTTACCAAAAACATTCAGTACTTC. It translates to CASSGQSLTKNIQYF.

The gene calls are TRBV5-1 and TRBJ2-5; no clear D gene. CDR3 length: 15 residues. V gave up 1 base and J gave up 5 bases, with 15 bases separating them. Germline values: CDR1 SGHRS, CDR2 YFSETQ. CDR3 in amino acids: CASSLIGLDLETQYF. In DNA, the CDR3 is TGCGCCAGCAGCTTGATAGGCCTTGATTTGGAGACCCAGTACTTC. The full variable domain, in which reference TRBV5-1 and TRBJ2-5 provide the parts outside the CDR3, is KAGVTQTPRYLIKTRGQQVTLSCSPISGHRSVSWYQQTPGQGLQFLFEYFSETQRNKGNFPGRFSGRQFSNSRSEMNVSTLELGDSALYLCASSLIGLDLETQYFGPGTRLLVL.

The genes are TRBV19 and TRBJ2-3; TRBD1 might be the D (5 bases). Trimming removed 3 bases at V and 2 bases at J, with 15 bases between. This CDR3 has 16 amino acids. The germline CDR1 and CDR2 sequences are LNHDA and SQIVND (reference sequence). CDR3 amino acids: CASSISLWGTTDTQYF. DNA of the CDR3: TGTGCCAGTAGTATCTCTCTCTGGGGCACCACAGATACGCAGTATTTT. Together with reference TRBV19 and TRBJ2-3, the CDR3 gives the full variable domain: DGGITQSPKYLFRKEGQNVTLSCEQNLNHDAMYWYRQDPGQGLRLIYYSQIVNDFQKGDIAEGYSVSREKKESFPLTVTSAQKNPTAFYLCASSISLWGTTDTQYFGPGTRLTVL.

The V gene is TRBV29-1, the J gene TRBJ2-7, with D perhaps TRBD2 (6 bases). Germline V gene lookup returns CDR1 SQVTM and CDR2 ANQGSEA. Trimming stripped 4 bases from V and 0 bases from J, with 13 bases between. The CDR3 sequence is 14 residues long. CDR3 sequence reads: CSVGSSASSYEQYF. Written as DNA, the CDR3 is TGCAGCGTTGGGTCTAGCGCGAGCTCCTACGAGCAGTACTTC.